This is a list of T cell receptor beta chains from one sample in a study of blood T cell repertoires in COVID-19. Assay: immunoSEQ multiplex PCR; the TCRdb copy retains only in-frame clones and omits some. The sample has 150,000 or so clones, 70% to 80% seen once. Input material: peripheral blood. These receptors were collected from a woman aged 80 or older with active or convalescent COVID-19. Both conserved end residues are part of each CDR3.

v_gene,j_gene,CDR3aa
TRBV5-4,TRBJ1-5,CASSRDRDQPQHF
TRBV7-8,TRBJ1-1,CASSLVRFELEAFF
TRBV7-9,TRBJ2-7,CASSPLRTGGGEQYF
TRBV20-1,TRBJ1-1,CSASIRVITEAFF
TRBV6-5,TRBJ1-5,CASRREQDQPQHF
TRBV4-1,TRBJ1-5,CASSQDRGGANNQPQHF
TRBV2,TRBJ1-5,CASSDRSYQPQHF
TRBV5-1,TRBJ1-3,CASSLASGGHGGNTIYF
TRBV6-5,TRBJ1-1,CASSQGQREAFF
TRBV18,TRBJ1-4,CASSPRTGTNEKLFF
TRBV6-5,TRBJ1-4,CASSSIRRSTNEKLFF
TRBV3-1/TRBV3-2,TRBJ1-2,CASKPDGGGGYGYTF
TRBV2,TRBJ1-4,CASSLGTGTNEKLFF
TRBV19,TRBJ2-2,CASSIVAGGVGELFF
TRBV10-1,TRBJ2-4,CASSPGLAGGESGVKNIQYF
TRBV7-8,TRBJ2-2,CASSGPSGGRTGELFF
TRBV9,TRBJ1-6,CASSSPRDRYSPLHF
TRBV20-1,TRBJ1-2,CSARGSQNF
TRBV21-1,TRBJ1-1,CASSKYPPQTGIHTEAFF
TRBV13,TRBJ1-3,CASSLEGGRRTSGNTIYF
TRBV7-2,TRBJ2-5,CASSLASRGGRETQYF
TRBV7-9,TRBJ2-7,CASSLGRVPYEQYF
TRBV5-4,TRBJ2-4,CASSLFQGLAKNIQYF
TRBV15,TRBJ1-1,CATSRDRFLKTGAFF
TRBV5-5,TRBJ1-1,CASSPQGAAEAFF
TRBV30,TRBJ2-5,CAWSVLNQETQYF
TRBV5-1,TRBJ1-1,CASSSDGQGNTEAFF
TRBV12-3/TRBV12-4,TRBJ1-5,CASSEKLSQPQHF
TRBV3-1/TRBV3-2,TRBJ2-7,CASSQGQGAGEQYF
TRBV18,TRBJ1-1,CASSPGGANTEAFF
TRBV6-2/TRBV6-3,TRBJ2-7,CASSWAGGSYEQYF
TRBV5-4,TRBJ1-6,CASSGDSSYNSPLHF
TRBV28,TRBJ2-1,CASSPSGGARNEQFF
TRBV30,TRBJ1-2,CAWDRDRVVGYTF
TRBV28,TRBJ1-3,CASSEGTGGNTIYF